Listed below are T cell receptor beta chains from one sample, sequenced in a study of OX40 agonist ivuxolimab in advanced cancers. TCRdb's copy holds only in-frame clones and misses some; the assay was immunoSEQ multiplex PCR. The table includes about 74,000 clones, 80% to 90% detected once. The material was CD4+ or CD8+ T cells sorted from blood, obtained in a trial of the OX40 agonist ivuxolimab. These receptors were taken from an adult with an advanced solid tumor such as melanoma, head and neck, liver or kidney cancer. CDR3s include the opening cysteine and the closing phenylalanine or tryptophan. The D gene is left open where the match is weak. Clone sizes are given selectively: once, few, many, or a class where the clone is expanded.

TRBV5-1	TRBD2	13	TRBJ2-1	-	TGCGCCAGCAAGTCAGCGGGAGGGATTGAGCAGTTCTTC	CASKSAGGIEQFF
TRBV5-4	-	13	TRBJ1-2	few	TGTGCCAGCAGCTTGGCAGCTAACTATGGCTACACCTTC	CASSLAANYGYTF
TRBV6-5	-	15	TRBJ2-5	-	TGTGCCAGCAGGTACAGGGACAATCCTCCGGAGACCCAGTACTTC	CASRYRDNPPETQYF
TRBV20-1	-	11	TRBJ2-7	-	TGCAGCATAGCCCCGGGCGAGGAGCAGTACTTC	CSIAPGEEQYF
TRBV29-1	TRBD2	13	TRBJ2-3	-	TGCAGCGTTGAAGTTAGCGGGAGAGGCACGCAGTATTTT	CSVEVSGRGTQYF
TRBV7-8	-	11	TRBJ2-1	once	TGTGCCAGCAGCTTAGTAGCCCCCCAGTTCTTC	CASSLVAPQFF
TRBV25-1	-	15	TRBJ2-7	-	TGTGCCAGCAGTGATGCCGGGACACTGAGCTACGAGCAGTACTTC	CASSDAGTLSYEQYF
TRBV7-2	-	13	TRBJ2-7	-	TGTGCCAGCAGCTTAGACAAGGATGACGAGCAGTACTTC	CASSLDKDDEQYF
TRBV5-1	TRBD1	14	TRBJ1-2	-	TGCGCCAGCAGCACAGGGGGCGAGTCGAATGGCTACACCTTC	CASSTGGESNGYTF
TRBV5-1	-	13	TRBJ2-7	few	TGCGCCAGCAGCTTGGGACACCTTCATGGGCAGTACTTC	CASSLGHLHGQYF
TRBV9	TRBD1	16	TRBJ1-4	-	TGTGCCAGCAGCGTCCTTGACAGGGGAACTAATGAAAAACTGTTTTTT	CASSVLDRGTNEKLFF
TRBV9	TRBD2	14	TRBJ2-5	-	TGTGCCAGCAGCGTTGGTAGCGGGTGGGAGACCCAGTACTTC	CASSVGSGWETQYF
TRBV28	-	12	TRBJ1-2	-	TGTGCCAGCAGTTTTCCCCCCCGGGGGTACACCTTC	CASSFPPRGYTF
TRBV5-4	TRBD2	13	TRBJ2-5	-	TGTGCCAGTTGTAGCGGGAGCCAAGAGACCCAGTACTTC	CASCSGSQETQYF
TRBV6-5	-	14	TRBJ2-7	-	TGTGCCAGCAGTTATCACAGTAGCTCCTACGAGCAGTACTTC	CASSYHSSSYEQYF
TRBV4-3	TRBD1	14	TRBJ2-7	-	TGCGCCAGCAGCCAATGGCAGGGGGTCGGCGAGCAGTACTTC	CASSQWQGVGEQYF
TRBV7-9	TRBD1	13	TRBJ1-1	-	TGTGCCAGCAGCCAGGGACAGGGGACTGAAGCTTTCTTT	CASSQGQGTEAFF
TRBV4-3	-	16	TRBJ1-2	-	TGCGCCAGCAGCCAAGAGATTAGGACGGGGTTCTATGGCTACACCTTC	CASSQEIRTGFYGYTF
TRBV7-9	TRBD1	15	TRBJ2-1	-	TGTGCCAGCAGCTTAATGGGACAGCTAAACAATGAGCAGTTCTTC	CASSLMGQLNNEQFF